Shown below are 7 T cell receptor beta chains from a single sample sequenced in a study of blood T cell repertoires in COVID-19. Clones were sequenced by immunoSEQ multiplex PCR, and TCRdb holds only the in-frame ones, with some missing. The sample carries 170,000 or so clones, around 84% recorded once. Sequenced: peripheral blood. All receptors come from a man in his fifties or sixties with active or convalescent COVID-19.

The CDR3 region has the DNA TGTGCCAGCAGCTTAGACACGCGGACTGAAGCTTTCTTT. It specifies CASSLDTRTEAFF. The chain employs TRBV11-2 and TRBJ1-1; D call uncertain. V was trimmed by 0 bases and J by 5 bases, leaving 7 bases between them. Germline-derived CDR1 and CDR2 are SGHAT and FQNNGV. The CDR3 covers 13 residues.

This chain links TRBV5-6 with TRBJ1-2; 8 bases line up with TRBD1. The CDR3 sequence is 13 residues long. V shed 4 bases, J shed 5 bases, and the junction held 4 bases outside the gene matches. The V gene's germline CDR1 is SGHDT and CDR2 YYEEEE. For the CDR3, the DNA is TGTGCCAGCAGCCCCGGACAGGGTTATGGCTACACCTTC. As protein: CASSPGQGYGYTF.

This chain uses TRBV19 with TRBJ2-4, with 13 bases fitting TRBD2. In germline, CDR1 is LNHDA, CDR2 SQIVND (reference sequence). V lost 4 bases, J lost 2 bases, and 17 bases stayed unmatched. The CDR3 extends over 21 amino acids. The CDR3 loop reads CASSTRPLLAGGGGPKNIQYF. The CDR3 DNA follows: TGTGCCAGTAGTACGAGACCTTTACTAGCGGGAGGGGGGGGCCCCAAAAACATTCAGTACTTC. Looking up the rest from reference TRBV19 and TRBJ2-4 gives the full variable domain: DGGITQSPKYLFRKEGQNVTLSCEQNLNHDAMYWYRQDPGQGLRLIYYSQIVNDFQKGDIAEGYSVSREKKESFPLTVTSAQKNPTAFYLCASSTRPLLAGGGGPKNIQYFGAGTRLSVL.

This chain uses TRBV2 with TRBJ1-3; TRBD1 aligns across 7 bases. V gave up 6 bases and J gave up 3 bases; unmatched junction bases: 5. The length of the CDR3 is 14 residues. Per germline, CDR1 SNHLY and CDR2 FYNNEI. The CDR3 DNA follows: TGTGCCAGCAGCCCCGACAGGGTTGGAAACACCATATATTTT. This gives the protein CASSPDRVGNTIYF. Complete variable domain (other parts from reference TRBV2 and TRBJ1-3): EPEVTQTPSHQVTQMGQEVILRCVPISNHLYFYWYRQILGQKVEFLVSFYNNEISEKSEIFDDQFSVERPDGSNFTLKIRSTKLEDSAMYFCASSPDRVGNTIYFGEGSWLTVV.

This chain uses TRBV15 with TRBJ2-1, with TRBD1 matching 7 bases. Germline CDR1 and CDR2: LNHNV and YYDKDF (reference sequence). The V segment lost 0 bases and the J segment 3 bases; nucleotides outside the gene matches: 2. This CDR3 has 15 residues. For the CDR3, the DNA is TGTGCCACCAGCAGAGAGGCAGGGGGCTACAATGAGCAGTTCTTC. Protein product: CATSREAGGYNEQFF.

V usage is TRBV15 and J usage is TRBJ2-7; possibly TRBD2 for D (7 bases). Trimming removed 3 bases at V and 4 bases at J, with 16 bases between. Germline values: CDR1 LNHNV, CDR2 YYDKDF (reference sequence). The CDR3 runs to 15 residues. The chain's CDR3 is CATSSPGQREYEQYF. Written as DNA, the CDR3 is TGTGCCACCAGCAGTCCCGGACAGCGGGAATACGAGCAGTACTTC.

This sequence joins TRBV5-1 and TRBJ1-1; D call uncertain. The CDR3 extends over 14 amino acids. With 0 bases removed from V and 2 bases from J, the gap between germline ends came to 8 bases. Germline CDR1 SGHRS, CDR2 YFSETQ. This CDR3 is CASSLGLINTEAFF. CDR3 in DNA: TGCGCCAGCAGCTTGGGACTTATCAACACTGAAGCTTTCTTT.